Listed below are T cell receptor beta chains from one sample, sequenced in a study of blood T cells in healthy people across ages. TCRdb used MiXCR to reprocess the 5' RACE reads, holding one entry per CDR3 protein. The data contain more than 650,000 distinct CDR3 sequences, about 24% of them singletons. The sequenced material came from blood. Receptor source: a man in his 70s in good health. CDR3s include the opening cysteine and the closing phenylalanine or tryptophan. The D gene is left open where the match is weak. Where a row states a size, it is once, few, many or the class of an expanded clone; other rows omit it.

>-|TRBV7-3|-|TRBJ1-1
TGTGCCAGCAGCTTTGGTGGAAGGGGCGCTGAAGCTTTCTTT
CASSFGGRGAEAFF
>-|TRBV18|many|TRBJ2-2
TGTGCCAGCTCACCACCGAACACCGGGGAGCTGTTTTTT
CASSPPNTGELFF
>-|TRBV7-9|-|TRBJ1-2
TGTGCCAGCAGCCCGGAAGCCGAATGGTATGGCTACACCTTC
CASSPEAEWYGYTF
>-|TRBV9|few|TRBJ1-3
TGTGCCAGCAAGCGGGGCAACTCTGGAAACACCATATATTTT
CASKRGNSGNTIYF
>TRBD1|TRBV25-1|few|TRBJ1-2
TGTGCCAGCAGTGTAGGGGGCCATGGCTACACCTTC
CASSVGGHGYTF
>-|TRBV7-9|-|TRBJ1-2
TGTGCCAGCAGCTCCCGGGGAGGGCCGAACGCTAACTATGGCTACACCTTC
CASSSRGGPNANYGYTF
>TRBD2|TRBV5-1|few|TRBJ2-1
TGCGCCAGCAGCGAAGGGACTAGCGGGAGGAGTGAGCAGTTCTTC
CASSEGTSGRSEQFF
>-|TRBV12-3/TRBV12-4|-|TRBJ1-2
TGTGCCAGCATGGGCACCAGCGGGCTCGGCTACACCTTC
CASMGTSGLGYTF
>-|TRBV29-1|-|TRBJ1-1
TGCAGCGTTGCCTCTACGAACACTGAAGCTTTCTTT
CSVASTNTEAFF
>-|TRBV25-1|-|TRBJ2-1
TGTGCCAGCAGCGAGGGGTCTAGTTTGTGGAACGAGCAGTTCTTC
CASSEGSSLWNEQFF
>-|TRBV7-6|-|TRBJ2-3
TGTGCCAGCAGCTCTTTAGGAGAGGGGACAGATACGCAGTATTTT
CASSSLGEGTDTQYF
>-|TRBV28|-|TRBJ2-2
TGTGCCAGCATGGGTAGTCTCAGCACCGGGGAGCTGTTTTTT
CASMGSLSTGELFF
>TRBD1|TRBV20-1|-|TRBJ2-2
TGCAGTGCTAGCTTCCCAGAACAGGGGCTCACCGGGGAGCTGTTTTTT
CSASFPEQGLTGELFF
>-|TRBV5-1|-|TRBJ2-3
TGCGCCAGCAGCCCGGAAAGAACAGATACGCAGTATTTT
CASSPERTDTQYF
>TRBD2|TRBV24-1|few|TRBJ2-3
TGTGCCACCAGTGGGGGGGGAGTCACAGATACGCAGTATTTT
CATSGGGVTDTQYF
>-|TRBV12-3/TRBV12-4|few|TRBJ1-2
TGTGCCAGCAGTTTAGCCAGGAGGGGACGAGGCTACACCTTC
CASSLARRGRGYTF
>-|TRBV6-2/TRBV6-3|few|TRBJ1-5
TGTGCCAGCGAGCGGAGTTCGATCTGGGGGGGTAATCAGCCCCAGCATTTT
CASERSSIWGGNQPQHF
>TRBD2|TRBV5-4|-|TRBJ2-3
TGTGCCAGCACCTTCGCGGGACTAGTAACAGATACGCAGTATTTT
CASTFAGLVTDTQYF
>TRBD1|TRBV7-2|-|TRBJ1-5
TGTGCCAGCACATTGGGACAGGGGCGTCAGCCCCAGCATTTT
CASTLGQGRQPQHF
>TRBD1|TRBV5-1|-|TRBJ1-1
TGCGCCAGCGTGGGACAGATGAACACTGAAGCTTTCTTT
CASVGQMNTEAFF
>-|TRBV9|few|TRBJ1-5
TGTGCCAGCAGCATCCGATATGCAGCTAGCAATCAGCCCCAGCATTTT
CASSIRYAASNQPQHF
>TRBD1|TRBV4-2|few|TRBJ1-3
TGTGCCAGCAGCTTTGCGGGGACAGCAGGAAACACCATATATTTT
CASSFAGTAGNTIYF
>-|TRBV6-5|-|TRBJ1-5
TGTGCCAGCAGCGTCAAGGGCAATCAGCCCCAGCATTTT
CASSVKGNQPQHF
>-|TRBV10-1|-|TRBJ1-6
TGCGCCAGCAGTGTCGGGACGTCCGATTCACCCCTCCACTTT
CASSVGTSDSPLHF
>-|TRBV7-3|-|TRBJ2-1
TGTGCCAGCAGCTCCCCAGGGACCGGTGAGCAGTTCTTC
CASSSPGTGEQFF
>-|TRBV20-1|once|TRBJ2-3
TGCAGTGCTAGTAGCGACCACACAGATACGCAGTATTTT
CSASSDHTDTQYF
>-|TRBV9|-|TRBJ2-1
TGTGCCAGCAGCGTAGTAGGGGCTCCTGGGGTGTTCTTC
CASSVVGAPGVFF
>-|TRBV6-6|-|TRBJ1-6
TGTGCCAGCAGCCGAACCCGCGGGGAGAGTTCACCCCTCCACTTT
CASSRTRGESSPLHF
>-|TRBV24-1|-|TRBJ2-3
TGTGCCACCAGTGTGGTAGGTGATACGCAGTATTTT
CATSVVGDTQYF
>-|TRBV5-1|few|TRBJ2-4
TGCGCCAGCAGCTTGGAGGTGGGGGTAGCCAAAAACATTCAGTACTTC
CASSLEVGVAKNIQYF
>-|TRBV11-2|few|TRBJ1-4
TGTGCCAGCGTTCGAGACGGACTTGAAAAACTGTTTTTT
CASVRDGLEKLFF
>-|TRBV11-2|few|TRBJ2-3
TGTGCCAGCAGCCTGCGGGGCGGGGTATCAGATACGCAGTATTTT
CASSLRGGVSDTQYF
>TRBD1|TRBV7-2|-|TRBJ1-2
TGTGCCAGCAGCTTAGGATATACGGACAGGGAAATTGGCTACACCTTC
CASSLGYTDREIGYTF
>-|TRBV7-2|few|TRBJ2-1
TGTGCCAGCAGCTCCCTTTTAGGTGAGCAGTTCTTC
CASSSLLGEQFF
>TRBD2|TRBV28|-|TRBJ2-3
TGTAGGACTAGCGGGGAGCAGCCAGTCGATACGCAGTATTTT
CRTSGEQPVDTQYF